Below are 15 T cell receptor beta chains sequenced from a single sample in a study of shared clonotypes between healthy human individuals. TCRdb's table, derived via immunoSEQ multiplex PCR, lists solely in-frame clones and lacks some. Of about 520,000 clones listed, around 73% are singletons. Sequences were obtained from PBMCs. The receptors were sampled from a middle-aged woman in good health. Some clones in this sample may be carry-over from other donors' samples.

The chain recombines TRBV5-6 with TRBJ2-5; 12 bases agree with TRBD1. CDR3 length: 16 amino acids. V was clipped by 4 bases and J by 5 bases; unmatched bases: 9. Germline V CDR1 and CDR2: SGHDT, YYEEEE. In DNA form, the CDR3 reads TGTGCCAGCAGCCCGGGGGGACAGGGGGCGGTCGAGACCCAGTACTTC. It codes for CASSPGGQGAVETQYF.

The J gene is TRBJ2-1, the V gene TRBV20-1; D is ambiguous. V lost 3 bases, J lost 6 bases, and 6 bases lay in between. The germline V gene encodes CDR1 DFQATT and CDR2 SNEGSKA (reference sequence). This CDR3 has 11 residues. The CDR3 DNA reads as TGCAGTGCTAGTGAGCTCAATGAGCAGTTCTTC. Translated, it gives CSASELNEQFF.

The chain uses TRBV5-4 and TRBJ2-1, with D possibly TRBD1 on 6 matching bases. V dropped 1 base and J dropped 2 bases, with 7 bases sitting between them. The CDR3 is 14 residues long. Germline values: CDR1 SGHNT, CDR2 YYREEE (reference sequence). The CDR3, as DNA: TGTGCCAGCAGCTTGCAGGGGACCTACAATGAGCAGTTCTTC. Residues: CASSLQGTYNEQFF.

The chain recombines TRBV29-1 with TRBJ1-1; D perhaps matches TRBD1 (5 bases). The V gene lost 3 bases and the J gene lost 1 base, with 15 bases spanning the gap. This CDR3 is built from 15 residues. Germline V gives CDR1 SQVTM, CDR2 ANQGSEA. In DNA, the CDR3 is TGCAGCGTTGATGGGGGAGATTTTTGGAACACTGAAGCTTTCTTT. It yields the protein CSVDGGDFWNTEAFF.

Details on this clone: A much larger clone sits a single nucleotide away, making a read error possible. The chain has TRBV7-2 and TRBJ2-3; D possibly corresponds to TRBD1 (5 bases). V lost 2 bases and J lost 4, with 7 bases in between. Germline lookup yields CDR1 SGHTA and CDR2 FQGNSA. The CDR3 has 13 residues. The CDR3, as DNA: TGTGCCAGCAGCTTACAGGGCCCAGATACGCAGTATTTT. It yields the protein CASSLQGPDTQYF.

The V and J genes are TRBV18 and TRBJ2-5; D remains ambiguous. The CDR3 sequence is 14 residues long. The germline V gene encodes CDR1 KGHSH and CDR2 LQKENI. V lost 0 bases to trimming and J lost 1 base, with 6 bases between them. CDR3 DNA: TGTGCCAGCTCACCACCCGGGCCCCAAGAGACCCAGTACTTC. This codes for CASSPPGPQETQYF. Full variable domain (remainder filled in from reference TRBV18 and TRBJ2-5): NAGVMQNPRHLVRRRGQEARLRCSPMKGHSHVYWYRQLPEEGLKFMVYLQKENIIDESGMPKERFSAEFPKEGPSILRIQQVVRGDSAAYFCASSPPGPQETQYFGPGTRLLVL.

The CDR3: CATHQTANTEAFF. CDR3 nucleotide sequence: TGTGCCACCCACCAGACAGCGAACACTGAAGCTTTCTTT. The chain has TRBV6-6 and TRBJ1-1, with D possibly TRBD1 on 5 matching bases. Trimming shortened V by 10 bases and J by 1 base, and 13 bases separated the two germline ends. CDR1 and CDR2 (germline): MNHNY, SVGAGI (reference sequence). The CDR3 totals 13 residues.

The rearrangement links TRBV28 to TRBJ2-3; tentatively, D is TRBD2 (5 bases). V shed 0 bases and J shed 2 bases, with 9 bases lying between them. The CDR3 has 15 amino acids. Germline CDR1 is MDHEN and CDR2 is SYDVKM. For the CDR3, the DNA is TGTGCCAGCAGTTTATGGACTACTAACACAGATACGCAGTATTTT. The encoded protein is CASSLWTTNTDTQYF. The complete variable domain, with remaining parts taken from reference TRBV28 and TRBJ2-3, reads DVKVTQSSRYLVKRTGEKVFLECVQDMDHENMFWYRQDPGLGLRLIYFSYDVKMKEKGDIPEGYSVSREKKERFSLILESASTNQTSMYLCASSLWTTNTDTQYFGPGTRLTVL.

The CDR3 here is CASSEAGVVGPDTF. CDR3 in DNA: TGTGCCAGCAGTGAAGCTGGGGTGGTGGGGCCCGACACCTTC. The rearrangement uses TRBV6-1 and TRBJ1-2, with a tentative D call TRBD1 (5 bases). Looked up from germline, CDR1 is MNHNS and CDR2 is SASEGT. Trimming pared 0 bases from V and 12 bases from J, leaving 17 bases between. The length of the CDR3 is 14 residues.

Written as DNA, the CDR3 is TGTGCCAGCAGTTTATCTAGGACAGGGTGGGGCACCGGGGAGCTGTTTTTT. This sequence encodes CASSLSRTGWGTGELFF. The rearrangement uses TRBV27 and TRBJ2-2, with 8 bases fitting TRBD1. V lost 0 bases, J lost 4 bases, and 7 bases stayed unmatched. This CDR3 has 17 amino acids. Germline lookup yields CDR1 MNHEY and CDR2 SMNVEV (reference sequence).

In this sample, this clone turned up a few times. The genes are TRBV27 and TRBJ2-5; 10 nucleotides match TRBD2. The DNA end is a closer match to TRBJ2-7, so the J assignment may be wrong. Per the germline V gene, CDR1 is MNHEY and CDR2 is SMNVEV (reference sequence). This CDR3 has 15 amino acids. The CDR3 DNA follows: TGTGCCAGCAGTTTATCTGTAGCGGGAGGTGGCGAGCAGTACTTC. This codes for CASSLSVAGGGEQYF.

The chain has TRBV7-3 and TRBJ2-1; TRBD2 aligns across 14 bases. Germline V lookup: CDR1 SGHTA, CDR2 FQGTGA. The CDR3 covers 15 residues. V trimming: 3 bases; J trimming: 10 bases; junction bases outside the gene matches: 5. CDR3 DNA: TGTGCCAGCAGCTTGACGGGACTAGCGGGAGAAGAGCAGTTCTTC. This gives the protein CASSLTGLAGEEQFF.

CDR3 DNA: TGTGCCAGCTACACCCGGGGCCGATACTACGAGCAGTACTTC. Translation: CASYTRGRYYEQYF. The chain recombines TRBV28 with TRBJ2-7, with D perhaps given as TRBD1 or TRBD2 (5 bases each). CDR3 size: 14 residues. V lost 8 bases to trimming and J lost 3 bases, with 17 bases between them. Germline loops: CDR1 MDHEN, CDR2 SYDVKM.

This chain links TRBV11-3 with TRBJ2-5; weak D call: TRBD2 (6 bases). V was pared by 5 bases and J by 5 bases, with 15 bases between. Germline assignment: CDR1 SGHNT and CDR2 YENEEA. The CDR3 consists of 14 residues. Here the CDR3 reads CASSPTAGSETQYF. The CDR3 DNA reads as TGTGCCAGCAGCCCAACCGCCGGGAGTGAGACCCAGTACTTC.

CDR3 sequence (DNA): TGTGCCAGTAGGTCGGGGCGGAGCGGCTTTAGCACAGATACGCAGTATTTT. The encoded protein is CASRSGRSGFSTDTQYF. The V gene is TRBV19, the J gene TRBJ2-3; the D call may be TRBD1 or TRBD2 (5 bases each). The CDR3 consists of 17 residues. V lost 6 bases to trimming and J lost 0 bases, with 19 bases between them. Germline loops: CDR1 LNHDA, CDR2 SQIVND (reference sequence).